The 20 T cell receptor beta chains reported below all come from one sample, sequenced in a study of cytomegalovirus exposure and HLA in healthy donors. Primers: 60 Vbeta forward and 13 Jbeta reverse. Sequencing used immunoSEQ multiplex PCR; TCRdb keeps in-frame clones, though not all of them. The sample contains about 120,000 clones, about 80% of which appear only once. The sequencing sample was made of PBMCs. The source is a man younger than 45 in good health and CMV-seropositive.

The chain is built from TRBV6-6 and TRBJ1-1; TRBD1 is a possible D gene (6 bases). The V end was cut by 7 bases, the J end by 4 bases, with 19 bases between. Germline V gene data show CDR1 as MNHNY and CDR2 as SVGAGI (reference sequence). The CDR3 is 15 residues long. DNA of the CDR3: TGTGCCAGCAACATACGGGGGGGGCAGGGCACTGAAGCTTTCTTT. Its translation: CASNIRGGQGTEAFF.

This chain uses TRBV11-2 with TRBJ1-1; D gene unclear. Trimming left V 7 bases short and J 0 bases short, with 12 bases between. This CDR3 spans 14 amino acids. Per germline, CDR1 SGHAT and CDR2 FQNNGV. The CDR3 DNA reads TGTGCCAGCACCCGGGAGAGGGTGAACACTGAAGCTTTCTTT. It is translated as CASTRERVNTEAFF.

This clone was detected only a few times. V and J are TRBV28 and TRBJ1-5, with 9 nucleotides matching TRBD1. The junction had 2 bases not matched to a gene; V was cut back by 8 bases and J by 0 bases. The CDR3 has 14 amino acids. Germline CDR1 reads MDHEN; CDR2 reads SYDVKM. CDR3 loop: CASWGQGSNQPQHF. The CDR3 region has the DNA TGTGCCAGCTGGGGACAGGGTAGCAATCAGCCCCAGCATTTT. The full variable domain, in which reference TRBV28 and TRBJ1-5 provide the parts outside the CDR3, is DVKVTQSSRYLVKRTGEKVFLECVQDMDHENMFWYRQDPGLGLRLIYFSYDVKMKEKGDIPEGYSVSREKKERFSLILESASTNQTSMYLCASWGQGSNQPQHFGDGTRLSIL.

The genes are TRBV9 and TRBJ2-3, with a possible D match to TRBD1 (5 bases). There are 17 residues in the CDR3. The germline V gene has CDR1 SGDLS and CDR2 YYNGEE. Trimming removed 0 bases at V and 5 bases at J, with 19 bases between. DNA for the CDR3: TGTGCCAGCAGCGTAGTAGGCGATGCAGGGCGGAAAGATACGCAGTATTTT. Translation gives CASSVVGDAGRKDTQYF.

This clone is labeled as medium-sized (0.01 to 0.1%). The chain uses TRBV6-1 and TRBJ1-2; D may be TRBD1 (5 bases). The CDR3 has 13 residues. Trimming stripped 10 bases from V and 6 bases from J, with 18 bases between. CDR1 and CDR2 (germline): MNHNS, SASEGT. The CDR3 nucleotides are TGTGCCACACGGTCCAGTTGGGGCAATGGCTACACCTTC. As protein: CATRSSWGNGYTF.

This clone showed up just once. This chain joins TRBV7-2 and TRBJ2-2; 10 bases are a match to TRBD2. This CDR3 comprises 18 residues. The germline V gene encodes CDR1 SGHTA and CDR2 FQGNSA. V shed 2 bases and J 6 bases; nucleotides not matched to a gene: 12. CDR3 bases: TGTGCCAGCAGCTTAAGGCCCTCGGGACTAGCGATATCCGGGGAGCTGTTTTTT. It yields the protein CASSLRPSGLAISGELFF.

This chain links TRBV6-5 with TRBJ1-2; no reliable D call. Germline lookup yields CDR1 MNHEY and CDR2 SVGAGI. This CDR3 spans 14 amino acids. With 2 bases removed from V and 8 bases from J, the gap between germline ends came to 15 bases. The CDR3 reads CASSYLSAGRGYTF. The CDR3 DNA reads as TGTGCCAGCAGTTACCTTAGCGCCGGCAGGGGCTACACCTTC.

The CDR3, as DNA: TGTGCCAGCAGCGTACAGGGGGCTGAGCAGTTCTTC. Amino acids: CASSVQGAEQFF. The J gene is TRBJ2-1, the V gene TRBV9; 8 positions match TRBD1. V was pared by 1 base and J by 9 bases, with 0 bases of the junction left unmatched. CDR3 length equals 12 residues. From germline, CDR1 is SGDLS and CDR2 YYNGEE.

CDR3 in DNA: TGTGCCAGCAGCTTAGGATCCCCGGGAGGTGGATACGAGCAGTACTTC. Amino acid sequence: CASSLGSPGGGYEQYF. V gene TRBV7-2 combines with J gene TRBJ2-7, with 7 bases that match TRBD2. CDR1 SGHTA and CDR2 FQGNSA come from the germline V gene. Unmatched junction bases numbered 10, after V lost 1 base and J lost 4 bases. CDR3 length equals 16 residues.

CDR3 protein: CASGPGYSNQPQHF. CDR3 bases: TGTGCCAGCGGGCCTGGATATAGCAATCAGCCCCAGCATTTT. V is TRBV2 and J is TRBJ1-5; D remains unclear. V was trimmed by 8 bases and J by 0 bases, leaving 11 bases between them. CDR1 is SNHLY and CDR2 is FYNNEI in the germline V gene. The CDR3 length is 14 residues.

This clone was counted once. This sequence joins TRBV19 and TRBJ2-1, with TRBD2 identical over 10 bases. Germline V gene data show CDR1 as LNHDA and CDR2 as SQIVND (reference sequence). This CDR3 comprises 14 residues. V was pared by 2 bases and J by 8 bases, with 3 bases of the junction left unmatched. CDR3 coding DNA: TGTGCCAGTAGTATAAGGACTAGCGGCGATGAGCAGTTCTTC. Its protein product is CASSIRTSGDEQFF.

In its sample, this clone was seen once. The chain employs TRBV19 and TRBJ2-7; perhaps TRBD1 as D (6 bases). The CDR3 contains 15 residues. Looked up from germline, CDR1 is LNHDA and CDR2 is SQIVND (reference sequence). Trimming stripped 3 bases from V and 2 bases from J, with 14 bases between. DNA for the CDR3: TGTGCCAGTAGTATCGGTGGGGGCGGGCCCTACGAGCAGTACTTC. It yields the protein CASSIGGGGPYEQYF.

The V gene is TRBV7-9, the J gene TRBJ2-7; D remains ambiguous. Trimming pared 5 bases from V and 4 bases from J, leaving 18 bases between. Germline-derived CDR1 and CDR2 are SEHNR and FQNEAQ (reference sequence). There are 15 residues in the CDR3. The CDR3 nucleotides read TGTGCCAGCAGCCCTCAAGCGCCGACCCCATACGAGCAGTACTTC. Translating it yields CASSPQAPTPYEQYF.

The chain is built from TRBV2 and TRBJ2-3; 8 bases agree with TRBD1. The CDR3 has 15 amino acids. Germline values: CDR1 SNHLY, CDR2 FYNNEI. The junction had 8 bases not matched to a gene; V was cut back by 6 bases and J by 3 bases. The CDR3 reads CASSTGGRRTDTQYF. The DNA for the CDR3 is TGTGCCAGCAGCACAGGGGGTCGAAGAACAGATACGCAGTATTTT.

The gene calls are TRBV30 and TRBJ2-5, with a possible D match to TRBD2 (6 bases). The CDR3 has 14 amino acids. V lost 0 bases and J 4 bases, leaving 12 bases between the germline ends. Germline V gene sequence: CDR1 GTSNPN, CDR2 SVGIG (reference sequence). CDR3 bases: TGTGCCTGGAGTGTTACCGGGGGTGGAGAGACCCAGTACTTC. Translating it yields CAWSVTGGGETQYF.

Details on this clone: An end of the junction does not agree with germline; a read error may underlie this. The rearrangement joins TRBV7-8 to TRBJ1-2; D not certain. CDR3 length equals 12 residues. CDR1 is SGHVS and CDR2 is FQNEAQ in the germline V gene. The chain's CDR3 is CASSLDYYGYTF. CDR3 coding DNA: TGTGCCAGTAGCTTAGACTACTATGGCTACACCTTC.

The rearrangement links TRBV25-1 to TRBJ1-2, with TRBD1 matching 7 bases. CDR3 length: 14 residues. V lost 3 bases to trimming and J lost 6 bases; unmatched junction nucleotides: 7. Germline assignment: CDR1 MGHDK and CDR2 SYGVNS. CDR3 bases: TGTGCCAGCAGTGATAACAGGGGCGTCGATGGCTACACCTTC. Amino acid sequence: CASSDNRGVDGYTF.

This rearrangement joins TRBV6-5 to TRBJ1-2, with 8 bases that match TRBD1. The CDR3 covers 14 residues. Germline trimming cut 5 bases from V and 8 bases from J; bases unmatched to any gene: 10. CDR1 and CDR2 (germline): MNHEY, SVGAGI. CDR3 region: CASSNPGGSWGYTF. The CDR3 DNA sequence: TGTGCCAGCAGTAACCCAGGGGGCTCTTGGGGCTACACCTTC.

The chain recombines TRBV4-3 with TRBJ1-5; unclear D gene. V lost 0 bases, J lost 6 bases, and 6 bases lay in between. Germline V CDR1 and CDR2: LGHNA, YSLEER. This CDR3 comprises 13 residues. DNA of the CDR3: TGCGCCAGCAGCCAAGACGCGCGTCAGCCCCAGCATTTT. As protein: CASSQDARQPQHF.

The chain employs TRBV27 and TRBJ2-3; 9 bases fit TRBD2. Germline lookup yields CDR1 MNHEY and CDR2 SMNVEV (reference sequence). The CDR3 consists of 18 residues. V was clipped by 4 bases and J by 1 base; unmatched bases: 12. CDR3 sequence: CASSYLLAGRRGTDTQYF. The CDR3 DNA is TGTGCCAGCAGTTACTTACTAGCGGGTCGCCGGGGCACAGATACGCAGTATTTT.